The T cell receptor (beta chain) under discussion was sequenced for a study of blood T cells in healthy people across ages. About the study: Template switching recovered approximately one barcoded beta molecule for every two T cells. Study-wide results and caveats: In older individuals, TCR beta diversity per million T cells was lower, falling roughly linearly with age.

Sample-barcoded 5' priming and a J-beta primer mix drove a second PCR of roughly 6 to 12 cycles. All cDNA molecules were each tagged by a template-switch adaptor with 12 random nucleotides. One entry per CDR3 protein results from TCRdb running MiXCR on the 5' RACE reads. The sample comprises around 1.7 million distinct CDR3 sequences, 28% of which are singletons, and 7% to 9% rests with the top ten. Total RNA extracted from each sample amounted to at least 5.5 micrograms. CDR1 and CDR2 (germline): SEHNR, FQNEAQ (reference sequence). CDR3 length: 13 residues. J lost 2 bases, V lost 6 bases, and 2 bases had no gene match. This clonotype was counted a few times. Its target is unknown.

This chain connects TRBV7-9 to TRBJ2-3; 7 bases fit TRBD2. What was sequenced was blood. The clonotype was recovered from a woman aged 30 to 39 in good health. The CDR3 loop reads CASRLATTDTQYF. The CDR3, as DNA: TGTGCCAGCAGACTAGCGACCACAGATACGCAGTATTTT. The full variable domain, its missing parts supplied by reference TRBV7-9 and TRBJ2-3, is DTGVSQNPRHKITKRGQNVTFRCDPISEHNRLYWYRQTLGQGPEFLTYFQNEAQLEKSRLLSDRFSAERPKGSFSTLEIQRTEQGDSAMYLCASRLATTDTQYFGPGTRLTVL.